The source of this T cell receptor beta chain is a study of cytomegalovirus exposure and HLA in healthy donors. Findings and caveats of the study: TCR beta chain V- and J-gene trimming was linked, in a later analysis, to a missense variant in DCLRE1C. A later analysis found TCR association rates differed by HLA locus, highest for DRB1 and lowest for HLA-C.

Concerning this clone: Its antigen is unidentified.

The PCR had 60 Vbeta and 13 Jbeta primers. Libraries were prepared by immunoSEQ multiplex PCR; TCRdb keeps only in-frame clonotypes and omits some of them. The sample includes about 91,000 clones, 60% to 65% of them seen just once. V lost 5 bases to trimming and J lost 1 base; unmatched junction nucleotides: 6. Looked up from germline, CDR1 is MNHNY and CDR2 is SVGAGI (reference sequence). The CDR3 covers 15 residues. The source of this sequence is a human donor in good health. The chain is built from TRBV6-6 and TRBJ2-7; 9 bases agree with TRBD1. Sequenced sample: PBMCs. In nucleotides, the CDR3 is TGTGCCAGCAGTGGTGACAGGGGGATTTCCTACGAGCAGTACTTC. This encodes CASSGDRGISYEQYF.